Listed below are T cell receptor beta chains from one sample, sequenced in a study of shared clonotypes between healthy human individuals. Method: immunoSEQ multiplex PCR; TCRdb's copy keeps in-frame clones and lacks some. The sample holds 1,400,000 or so clones; around 98.5% are singletons and the top ten take about 0.35%. Input material: naive CD4+ T cells sorted from blood. Every receptor here comes from a man aged 25-45 years in good health. Each CDR3 is given with its conserved first and last residue.

TRBJ2-7	TRBV18	CASSPLAGRYEQYF
TRBJ2-1	TRBV6-4	CASSTLAGGGSEQFF
TRBJ2-7	TRBV6-5	CASSFGGTGVLEQYF
TRBJ2-7	TRBV15	CATSRAVGGLAGFSYEQYF
TRBJ1-5	TRBV7-6	CASSLAQGEQPQHF
TRBJ2-1	TRBV19	CASSILGSYSLPNEQFF
TRBJ1-5	TRBV5-6	CASSFRGQPLRNQPQHF
TRBJ2-1	TRBV18	CASSGAGGHGGNEQFF
TRBJ2-7	TRBV9	CASSPGTHNYEQYF
TRBJ2-7	TRBV14	CASSPGGVSEQYF
TRBJ2-7	TRBV5-4	CASSAGREPYEQYF
TRBJ2-5	TRBV11-2	CASSLLAGAFGPKETQYF
TRBJ1-2	TRBV10-3	CAIEGGGNYGYTF
TRBJ2-5	TRBV28	CASSFGPTIQETQYF
TRBJ1-2	TRBV2	CASSRQFNYGYTF
TRBJ2-7	TRBV7-2	CASSQNAAGLAAYEQYF
TRBJ1-3	TRBV14	CASSNPGTISGNTIYF
TRBJ2-2	TRBV9	CASSVVNRAGTGELFF
TRBJ2-2	TRBV7-9	CASSFLGPGELFF
TRBJ1-4	TRBV4-1	CASTNAGANEKLFF
TRBJ1-1	TRBV6-5	CASSSYVNTEAFF
TRBJ1-5	TRBV19	CASTRTGGTGNQPQHF
TRBJ2-3	TRBV6-5	CATVSPSGITDTQYF
TRBJ2-7	TRBV28	CASSPARGGPGEQYF
TRBJ2-2	TRBV6-6	CASTDTSERELFF
TRBJ1-2	TRBV5-8	CASSNRDSYGYTF
TRBJ2-1	TRBV2	CASSDRRWNEQFF
TRBJ2-7	TRBV6-5	CASSYSGSYEQYF
TRBJ2-1	TRBV21-1	CASSTGASGRGEQFF
TRBJ2-1	TRBV27	CASSLRPGQGSIEQFF
TRBJ2-4	TRBV29-1	CSVEARDPKNIQYF
TRBJ2-7	TRBV5-4	CASSYTLTGTGPYEQYF
TRBJ2-1	TRBV19	CASSIGLAGVFYNEQFF
TRBJ1-2	TRBV4-3	CASSQDSDKYYGYTF
TRBJ2-1	TRBV29-1	CSVLNGQERMSGRARNEQFF
TRBJ2-1	TRBV13	CASSLLESNEQFF
TRBJ2-2	TRBV19	CASKVKGGTGELFF
TRBJ2-7	TRBV18	CASSPRDSYEQYF
TRBJ2-1	TRBV5-6	CASSPGLAGNNEQFF
TRBJ1-4	TRBV5-4	CASSLDRSGEKLFF
TRBJ2-1	TRBV27	CASSLSAPAYNEQFF
TRBJ1-3	TRBV19	CASSIPQGISGNTIYF